These 30 T cell receptor beta chains share one sample of origin, sequenced in a study of shared clonotypes between healthy human individuals. Clones were read by immunoSEQ multiplex PCR, and TCRdb kept only the in-frame ones, dropping some. The sample lists some 480,000 clones, 65% to 80% occurring once. The sequencing input was PBMCs. Receptors originate from a woman aged 40 to 50 in good health. Some clones in this sample may be carry-over from other donors' samples.

The V gene is TRBV6-1, the J gene TRBJ2-5; 8 bases fit TRBD2. CDR1 is MNHNS and CDR2 is SASEGT in the germline V gene. This CDR3 contains 14 residues. The trim removed 3 bases at V and 4 bases at J, leaving 4 bases unmatched. CDR3 bases: TGTGCCAGCAGTGAGAGCGGGAGCCGAGAGACCCAGTACTTC. Translating gives CASSESGSRETQYF.

V usage is TRBV18 and J usage is TRBJ1-2; D ambiguous. Trimming stripped 3 bases from V and 2 bases from J, with 19 bases between. CDR3 size: 17 residues. CDR1 and CDR2 (germline): KGHSH, LQKENI. The CDR3 region is CASSPNSQRFGNYGYTF. CDR3 bases: TGTGCCAGCTCACCGAACTCTCAGCGCTTTGGAAACTATGGCTACACCTTC.

The chain joins TRBV6-1 to TRBJ1-2; D might be TRBD1 (6 bases). The V end was cut by 3 bases, the J end by 0 bases, with 11 bases between. The CDR3 runs 15 residues. Germline V gene lookup returns CDR1 MNHNS and CDR2 SASEGT. The CDR3 region has the DNA TGTGCCAGCAGTGACCGCAGGGGAACTAACTATGGCTACACCTTC. Translation gives CASSDRRGTNYGYTF.

This clone was found once. The chain couples TRBV2 to TRBJ2-7; 11 bases are a match to TRBD2. V trimming: 7 bases; J trimming: 4 bases; junction bases outside the gene matches: 6. Germline CDR1 and CDR2: SNHLY and FYNNEI. The CDR3 covers 14 residues. CDR3 nucleotides: TGTGCCAGCAAACCGGGACTAGCGGTTTACGAGCAGTACTTC. Residues: CASKPGLAVYEQYF.

In this sample, this clone turned up a few times. The chain links TRBV10-3 to TRBJ1-5, with no clear D. The CDR3 contains 11 residues. V lost 11 bases and J lost 5, with 10 bases in between. Germline assignment: CDR1 ENHRY and CDR2 SYGVKD. CDR3 protein: CAAGGDQPQHF. The CDR3 nucleotides read TGTGCCGCGGGAGGTGATCAGCCCCAGCATTTT.

The chain links TRBV5-6 to TRBJ2-2; the match to TRBD2 covers 11 bases. The CDR3 has 17 residues. CDR1 is SGHDT, CDR2 YYEEEE, per germline. V was clipped by 0 bases and J by 2 bases; unmatched bases: 3. CDR3 protein: CASSLGGLAANTGELFF. In nucleotides, the CDR3 is TGTGCCAGCAGCTTGGGGGGACTAGCGGCCAACACCGGGGAGCTGTTTTTT.

The chain is built from TRBV11-2 and TRBJ2-7, with D perhaps being TRBD1 or TRBD2 (7 bases each). The CDR3 spans 17 residues. Per germline, CDR1 SGHAT and CDR2 FQNNGV. V shed 3 bases and J shed 2 bases, with 20 bases lying between them. The CDR3 nucleotides read TGTGCCAGCAGCTTTACGACCGGGGCAGGGGGGGCCTACGAGCAGTACTTC. Protein sequence: CASSFTTGAGGAYEQYF.

The rearrangement uses TRBV5-1 and TRBJ2-7, with D uncertain. This CDR3 has 15 amino acids. Trimming stripped 6 bases from V and 0 bases from J, with 16 bases between. Germline CDR1 is SGHRS and CDR2 is YFSETQ. The CDR3 bases are TGCGCCAGCACCAGTGATGGGGTTGCCTCCTACGAGCAGTACTTC. It yields the protein CASTSDGVASYEQYF.

V usage is TRBV19 and J usage is TRBJ1-5; 8 positions match TRBD1. This CDR3 has 14 residues. The germline CDR1 and CDR2 sequences are LNHDA and SQIVND (reference sequence). V gave up 9 bases and J gave up 5 bases; unmatched junction bases: 9. The DNA for the CDR3 is TGTGCCAGCACAGGGGGGGGCGGCCATCAGCCCCAGCATTTT. As protein: CASTGGGGHQPQHF.

J is TRBJ2-5 and V is TRBV11-3; 8 nucleotides align to TRBD1. Matching the DNA end better, TRBJ2-7 makes the J call doubtful. Germline assignment: CDR1 SGHNT and CDR2 YENEEA. The CDR3 has 15 amino acids. CDR3 nucleotide sequence: TGTGCCAGCAGCTTATGGACAGGGAGCTCCTACGAGCAGTACTTC. Encoded protein: CASSLWTGSSYEQYF.

The J gene is TRBJ1-3, the V gene TRBV30, with 7 nucleotides matching TRBD1. Germline CDR1 is GTSNPN and CDR2 is SVGIG (reference sequence). The CDR3 spans 17 residues. Trimming cost V 3 bases and J 0 bases; bases outside gene matches: 11. The CDR3 DNA reads TGTGCCTGGAGGACATGGGACAGCTCATTCTCTGGAAACACCATATATTTT. This translates into CAWRTWDSSFSGNTIYF.

This chain uses TRBV9 with TRBJ2-3; a weak D match, TRBD2 (5 bases). CDR1 and CDR2 from the germline V gene are SGDLS and YYNGEE. V lost 0 bases to trimming and J lost 8 bases, with 16 bases between them. There are 15 residues in the CDR3. The CDR3 DNA reads as TGTGCCAGCAGCGTAGCTCGGGCCCCGGGATCTACGCAGTATTTT. It encodes CASSVARAPGSTQYF.

This chain connects TRBV19 to TRBJ2-5; D gene unclear. Germline V gene data show CDR1 as LNHDA and CDR2 as SQIVND (reference sequence). The CDR3 runs to 13 residues. V lost 6 bases and J 2 bases, leaving 10 bases between the germline ends. The CDR3, as DNA: TGTGCCAGTAGACCGACACGTCAAGAGACCCAGTACTTC. Protein: CASRPTRQETQYF.

This chain uses TRBV7-8 with TRBJ2-1; 9 positions match TRBD2. V shed 1 base and J 0 bases; nucleotides not matched to a gene: 4. There are 17 residues in the CDR3. Germline lookup yields CDR1 SGHVS and CDR2 FQNEAQ. Here the CDR3 DNA reads TGTGCCAGCAGCTTAGGAGGTAGCGGGAGCTCCTACAATGAGCAGTTCTTC. Amino acid sequence: CASSLGGSGSSYNEQFF.

The gene calls are TRBV7-2 and TRBJ2-7; D is uncertain. V lost 8 bases and J lost 0, with 5 bases in between. This CDR3 has 11 residues. Germline-derived CDR1 and CDR2 are SGHTA and FQGNSA. CDR3: CASASSYEQYF. The CDR3 DNA sequence: TGTGCCAGCGCAAGCTCCTACGAGCAGTACTTC.

The chain has TRBV11-2 and TRBJ1-1, with D hard to call. The CDR3 consists of 15 residues. V dropped 5 bases and J dropped 6 bases, with 19 bases sitting between them. Per germline, CDR1 SGHAT and CDR2 FQNNGV. As DNA, the CDR3 is TGTGCCAGCAGCCCTTCTTCCGGGTTAAGGTCTGAAGCTTTCTTT. Its protein product is CASSPSSGLRSEAFF.

The sample holds a few counts of this clone. The rearrangement links TRBV18 to TRBJ2-1; 9 bases are a match to TRBD2. V was pared by 0 bases and J by 5 bases, with 5 bases of the junction left unmatched. Germline CDR1 is KGHSH and CDR2 is LQKENI. This CDR3 has 16 amino acids. The CDR3, as DNA: TGTGCCAGCTCACCACCAGGCGGGAGGGCCGACAATGAGCAGTTCTTC. Protein product: CASSPPGGRADNEQFF.

This chain joins TRBV29-1 and TRBJ1-2, with TRBD1 as a possible D gene (5 bases). CDR3 length: 11 amino acids. Germline V lookup: CDR1 SQVTM, CDR2 ANQGSEA. Trimming cost V 7 bases and J 4 bases, with 10 bases left between them. The CDR3 sequence is CSASDTYGYTF. DNA for the CDR3: TGCAGCGCCTCGGACACCTATGGCTACACCTTC.

This rearrangement joins TRBV5-1 to TRBJ2-2; TRBD2 matches 8 bases. Germline V gives CDR1 SGHRS, CDR2 YFSETQ. This CDR3 has 15 residues. Unmatched junction bases numbered 8, after V lost 4 bases and J lost 6 bases. The CDR3 loop is CASSQSGRGSGELFF. The DNA of the CDR3 is TGCGCCAGCAGCCAAAGCGGGAGAGGGTCCGGGGAGCTGTTTTTT.

The J gene is TRBJ2-7, the V gene TRBV7-9; D possibly matches TRBD1 or TRBD2 (5 bases each). The V end was cut by 4 bases, the J end by 6 bases, with 7 bases between. CDR3 length equals 11 residues. Germline-derived CDR1 and CDR2 are SEHNR and FQNEAQ (reference sequence). In DNA form, the CDR3 reads TGTGCCAGCAGCTGGGACCTCGAGCAGTACTTC. Translation: CASSWDLEQYF.

This chain joins TRBV5-6 and TRBJ1-4; D is possibly TRBD1 (6 bases). V gave up 4 bases and J gave up 7 bases, with 17 bases separating them. There are 15 residues in the CDR3. CDR1 and CDR2 (germline): SGHDT, YYEEEE. CDR3 protein: CASSPGGGLGEKLFF. CDR3 nucleotides: TGTGCCAGCAGCCCTGGAGGGGGGCTGGGTGAAAAACTGTTTTTT.

This clone was seen more than once but under ten times. This chain links TRBV7-9 with TRBJ1-5; 8 bases are shared with TRBD1. J lost 5 bases, V lost 1 base, and 16 bases had no gene match. Germline values: CDR1 SEHNR, CDR2 FQNEAQ (reference sequence). The length of the CDR3 is 19 residues. CDR3 region: CASSLVGDRYKGRDQPQHF. The CDR3 coding sequence is TGTGCCAGCAGCTTAGTGGGGGACAGGTACAAAGGTAGGGATCAGCCCCAGCATTTT.

This clone has more than one count but fewer than ten. Other DNA sequences in the same sample also yield this CDR3. The chain recombines TRBV5-1 with TRBJ2-1, with TRBD2 as a possible D gene (5 bases). V lost 0 bases, J lost 6 bases, and 7 bases lay in between. This CDR3 spans 13 amino acids. The germline gives CDR1 SGHRS, CDR2 YFSETQ. CDR3 protein: CASSLAGGNEQFF. For the CDR3, the DNA is TGCGCCAGCAGCTTGGCCGGAGGCAATGAGCAGTTCTTC.

The genes are TRBV30 and TRBJ2-7; D may match TRBD1 or TRBD2 (5 bases each). Trimming took 1 base from V and 7 from J, leaving 11 bases between them. The length of the CDR3 is 12 residues. Germline loops: CDR1 GTSNPN, CDR2 SVGIG (reference sequence). The CDR3 reads CAWSATWGEQYF. CDR3 nucleotides: TGTGCCTGGAGTGCAACCTGGGGGGAGCAGTACTTC.

V usage is TRBV19 and J usage is TRBJ1-1, with D perhaps matching TRBD1 (5 bases). Between the trimmed V and J ends, which lost 1 base and 0 bases, there was a span of 12 bases. Germline assignment: CDR1 LNHDA and CDR2 SQIVND (reference sequence). The CDR3 sequence is 16 residues long. The CDR3 spells CASSIGQRPLNTEAFF. The DNA for the CDR3 is TGTGCCAGTAGTATAGGACAGCGACCCTTGAACACTGAAGCTTTCTTT.

The V and J genes are TRBV28 and TRBJ2-3, with a tentative D call TRBD1 (5 bases). The CDR3 covers 16 residues. Trimming left V 5 bases short and J 0 bases short, with 15 bases between. CDR1 MDHEN and CDR2 SYDVKM come from the germline V gene. CDR3 nucleotide sequence: TGTGCCAGCAGTCTACCCATCAGGGCTAGCACAGATACGCAGTATTTT. As protein: CASSLPIRASTDTQYF.

Only one count was recorded for this clone. One end of the junction varies from germline; a read error may be responsible. The V and J genes are TRBV5-1 and TRBJ2-7; 8 nucleotides agree with TRBD1. The CDR3 is made up of 13 amino acids. CDR1 and CDR2 (germline): SGHRS, YFSETQ. The CDR3 spells CASSGGRRDRPRF. DNA for the CDR3: TGCGCCAGCAGCGGGGGGCGGAGGGACAGGCCCCGTTTC.

The V gene is TRBV11-2, the J gene TRBJ2-7; D unclear. With 2 bases removed from V and 5 bases from J, the gap between germline ends came to 13 bases. Germline CDR1 and CDR2: SGHAT and FQNNGV. There are 14 residues in the CDR3. CDR3 amino acids: CASSLRANSNEQYF. DNA for the CDR3: TGTGCCAGCAGCTTAAGGGCAAATTCCAACGAGCAGTACTTC.

The J gene is TRBJ2-7, the V gene TRBV7-2; D not certain. The germline gives CDR1 SGHTA, CDR2 FQGNSA. Deletions cut 1 base from V and 7 bases from J, with 11 bases between. CDR3 size: 13 residues. DNA for the CDR3: TGTGCCAGCAGCTTAGGGGCTAGGCGAGAGCAGTACTTC. It encodes CASSLGARREQYF.

This chain joins TRBV11-2 and TRBJ1-1; 7 positions match TRBD1. V shed 5 bases, J shed 3 bases, and the junction held 3 bases outside the gene matches. Germline CDR1 SGHAT, CDR2 FQNNGV. The CDR3 covers 13 residues. CDR3 sequence: CASSQQGDTEAFF. The CDR3 DNA follows: TGTGCCAGCAGCCAGCAGGGGGACACTGAAGCTTTCTTT.